Described below is a single TCR beta chain sequence and its context. The data derive from a study of blood T cell repertoires in COVID-19. Overall study: Italy, Spain and the United States were the sources of the convalescent and acute COVID-19 samples. Sources were T cells, B-cell-depleted T cells, or PBMCs; the material itself was cDNA or gDNA.

Followed longitudinally, the Seattle patients had been enrolled during active infection. Per the study methods: Reference gene primer amplification gave nucleated cell count estimates. The data were produced by immunoSEQ multiplex PCR, yet TCRdb's version contains in-frame clones alone and is incomplete. V, J and clone size are taken as reported in that table, and D and trimming were inferred from the DNA itself. The sample has some 130,000 clones; about 88% are singletons. The length of the CDR3 is 15 residues. CDR1 and CDR2 (germline): LNHDA, SQIVND (reference sequence). V lost 1 base to trimming and J lost 9 bases; unmatched junction nucleotides: 9.

The chain carries TRBV19 and TRBJ2-1, with 7 bases matching TRBD2. The clonotype originates from a man in his sixties with COVID-19, enrolled during active disease. The sequencing sample was made of peripheral blood. As DNA, the CDR3 is TGTGCCAGTAGTATAGGAGGGAGGGGCGGAGCTGAGCAGTTCTTC. Translating gives CASSIGGRGGAEQFF.